The 17 T cell receptor beta chains below all came from one sample that was sequenced in a study of cytomegalovirus exposure and HLA in healthy donors. PCR was performed using 60 Vbeta and 13 Jbeta primers. Here immunoSEQ multiplex PCR was the method, and the copy in TCRdb shows in-frame clones only, minus some. The table records over 45,000 clones, about 81% of them present only once. Sequences were obtained from PBMCs. These receptors were collected from a boy younger than 18 in good health and CMV-seropositive.

This clone showed up just once. One junction end does not reproduce the germline sequence, and a read error may be involved. As DNA, the CDR3 is TGCGCCAGCAGCGAAGAAGGAGAGTCCAATCAGCCCCAGCATTTT. Its translation: CASSEEGESNQPQHF. The chain employs TRBV4-1 and TRBJ1-5; D remains ambiguous. Per the germline V gene, CDR1 is MGHRA and CDR2 is YSYEKL. The CDR3 spans 15 residues.

This clone was counted a few times. The chain couples TRBV7-8 to TRBJ2-5, with a tentative D call TRBD2 (8 bases). The CDR3 is 16 residues long. Trimming cost V 4 bases and J 5 bases, with 20 bases left between them. Germline V gene data show CDR1 as SGHVS and CDR2 as FQNEAQ. CDR3 coding DNA: TGTGCCAGCAGCTACGGGACAGCCCGGGGGGGGGAGACCCAGTACTTC. This encodes CASSYGTARGGETQYF.

The chain is built from TRBV6-5 and TRBJ1-2, with 9 bases aligning to TRBD1. After removal of 4 bases from V and 5 bases from J, the junction contained 11 bases not matched to a gene. This CDR3 has 16 residues. Per the germline V gene, CDR1 is MNHEY and CDR2 is SVGAGI. The CDR3, as DNA: TGTGCCAGCAGTTCCCTCCCCGGACAGGGGAGGTATGGCTACACCTTC. The encoded protein is CASSSLPGQGRYGYTF.

The chain carries TRBV10-3 and TRBJ1-3; TRBD2 matches 11 bases. The DNA end is more similar to TRBJ2-2, so the J call may be wrong. Germline-derived CDR1 and CDR2 are ENHRY and SYGVKD. There are 14 residues in the CDR3. The CDR3 sequence is CAIGSGGAIGELFF. The CDR3 coding sequence is TGTGCCATCGGTAGCGGGGGGGCCATCGGGGAGCTGTTTTTT.

This chain links TRBV6-1 with TRBJ2-5; 11 positions match TRBD1. The J call may be incorrect, as the DNA end agrees better with TRBJ2-7. CDR1 and CDR2 (germline): MNHNS, SASEGT. The CDR3 spans 14 residues. The CDR3 nucleotides are TGTGCCAGCAAGGGACAGGGGGGCTCCTACGAGCAGTACTTC. Translating it yields CASKGQGGSYEQYF.

The rearrangement uses TRBV5-4 and TRBJ2-3; 11 bases agree with TRBD2. CDR1 SGHNT and CDR2 YYREEE come from the germline V gene (reference sequence). The CDR3 spans 15 residues. V was clipped by 1 base and J by 3 bases; unmatched bases: 1. Written as DNA, the CDR3 is TGTGCCAGCAGCTTGCTAGCGGGGGGTACAGATACGCAGTATTTT. Translation: CASSLLAGGTDTQYF.

V gene TRBV5-4 combines with J gene TRBJ2-5; D gene unclear. Per germline, CDR1 SGHNT and CDR2 YYREEE (reference sequence). This CDR3 is built from 12 residues. Between the trimmed V and J ends, which lost 4 bases and 5 bases, there was a span of 9 bases. CDR3 loop: CASSRDGETQYF. The DNA for the CDR3 is TGTGCCAGCAGCAGAGACGGGGAGACCCAGTACTTC.

The chain uses TRBV10-2 and TRBJ1-2, with 10 bases matching TRBD1. Germline V CDR1 and CDR2: WSHSY, SAAADI. V shed 10 bases, J shed 7 bases, and the junction held 6 bases outside the gene matches. The CDR3 totals 12 residues. The CDR3 is CATHGTGVGYTF. The CDR3 DNA reads as TGCGCCACCCATGGGACAGGGGTTGGCTACACCTTC.

This clone has only one observation. CDR3 coding DNA: TGTGCCAGCAGCGTCTCTCGGCAGGGAGGGGAGCAGTTCTTC. This sequence encodes CASSVSRQGGEQFF. The chain employs TRBV9 and TRBJ2-1, with 7 positions matching TRBD2. The CDR3 runs 14 residues. Germline V gene data show CDR1 as SGDLS and CDR2 as YYNGEE. The trim removed 2 bases at V and 10 bases at J, leaving 9 bases unmatched.

V is TRBV5-1 and J is TRBJ1-6, with TRBD1 matching 7 bases. Germline V gives CDR1 SGHRS, CDR2 YFSETQ. The length of the CDR3 is 13 residues. V was pared by 8 bases and J by 7 bases, with 6 bases of the junction left unmatched. Here the CDR3 DNA reads TGCGCCAGACAGGGGAGAGAGAATTCACCCCTCCACTTT. It yields the protein CARQGRENSPLHF.

The gene calls are TRBV4-1 and TRBJ2-1, with D hard to call. Between the trimmed V and J ends, which lost 1 base and 0 bases, there was a span of 10 bases. CDR3 size: 16 residues. Germline V gives CDR1 MGHRA, CDR2 YSYEKL. CDR3 region: CASSQGYRSSYNEQFF. CDR3 sequence (DNA): TGCGCCAGCAGCCAAGGATACAGAAGCTCCTACAATGAGCAGTTCTTC.

The rearrangement links TRBV10-2 to TRBJ1-2; TRBD1 matches at 9 bases. CDR1 WSHSY and CDR2 SAAADI come from the germline V gene. V shed 5 bases, J shed 5 bases, and the junction held 3 bases outside the gene matches. The CDR3 has 13 amino acids. Here the CDR3 reads CASSRTGEYGYTF. CDR3 DNA: TGCGCCAGCAGTCGGACAGGGGAATATGGCTACACCTTC.

J is TRBJ2-1 and V is TRBV6-5; TRBD2 matches 11 bases. Germline V gene data show CDR1 as MNHEY and CDR2 as SVGAGI. The V segment lost 5 bases and the J segment 4 bases; nucleotides outside the gene matches: 4. This CDR3 is 15 amino acids long. CDR3 nucleotide sequence: TGTGCCAGCAGTCTCCTAGCGGGGGGTTACAATGAGCAGTTCTTC. Amino acids: CASSLLAGGYNEQFF.

This clone has only a few counts. The J gene is TRBJ2-4, the V gene TRBV6-1; D may be TRBD1 (5 bases). The V end lost 2 bases, the J end lost 0 bases, and 14 bases lay between the germline ends. The CDR3 has 17 amino acids. The germline V gene has CDR1 MNHNS and CDR2 SASEGT. The CDR3 DNA reads as TGTGCCAGCAGTGAATCCCGGACATTCCTAGCCAAAAACATTCAGTACTTC. It translates to CASSESRTFLAKNIQYF.

This clone showed up just once. The V and J genes are TRBV5-4 and TRBJ2-5; tentative D call: TRBD2 (6 bases). There are 13 residues in the CDR3. Deletions cut 4 bases from V and 5 bases from J, with 12 bases between. Germline assignment: CDR1 SGHNT and CDR2 YYREEE (reference sequence). The chain's CDR3 is CASSTGTGETQYF. The CDR3 DNA reads TGTGCCAGCAGCACCGGGACTGGGGAGACCCAGTACTTC.

The chain employs TRBV27 and TRBJ2-5; TRBD2 matches at 8 bases. The CDR3 extends over 15 amino acids. Germline CDR1 MNHEY, CDR2 SMNVEV (reference sequence). V lost 3 bases and J lost 2; bases outside the gene matches: 5. CDR3 sequence reads: CASSFAGRGQETQYF. CDR3 coding DNA: TGTGCCAGCAGTTTTGCCGGGAGGGGACAAGAGACCCAGTACTTC.

The CDR3 sequence: CAISDRFRTGAYEQYF. The CDR3 DNA follows: TGTGCCATCAGTGATAGATTCAGGACAGGGGCCTACGAGCAGTACTTC. V is TRBV10-3 and J is TRBJ2-7; TRBD1 matches 9 bases. V dropped 3 bases and J dropped 2; count of bases not matched to a gene: 8. Germline CDR1 is ENHRY and CDR2 is SYGVKD. The CDR3 spans 16 residues.